This T cell receptor (beta chain) was documented in a study of blood T cell repertoires in COVID-19. As for the study in general: There were acute and convalescent COVID-19 samples, and they came from the United States, Italy and Spain. Sources were T cells, B-cell-depleted T cells, or PBMCs; the material itself was cDNA or gDNA.

Seattle patients were enrolled while actively infected and followed longitudinally. Assay: immunoSEQ multiplex PCR; the TCRdb copy retains only in-frame clones and omits some. The table includes hundreds of thousands of clones, around 88% detected once. The clonotype was recovered from a woman aged 60 to 75 with COVID-19, enrolled during active disease. Material: peripheral blood.

The CDR3 protein is CASSPPSSRNNEKLFF. The CDR3 DNA follows: TGTGCCAGCAGCCCCCCCTCTAGCCGGAATAATGAAAAACTGTTTTTT. The V gene is TRBV9, the J gene TRBJ1-4; D is unclear. The CDR3 spans 16 residues. Germline loops: CDR1 SGDLS, CDR2 YYNGEE. Trimming removed 4 bases from V and 4 bases from J, with 17 bases in between. The whole variable domain, filled in from reference TRBV9 and TRBJ1-4, reads DSGVTQTPKHLITATGQRVTLRCSPRSGDLSVYWYQQSLDQGLQFLIQYYNGEERAKGNILERFSAQQFPDLHSELNLSSLELGDSALYFCASSPPSSRNNEKLFFGSGTQLSVL.